This is a list of T cell receptor beta chains from one sample in a study of blood T cells in healthy people across ages. A single record per CDR3 protein comes from TCRdb applying MiXCR to the 5' RACE reads. The data show 800,000 to 950,000 distinct CDR3 sequences, about 28% seen once. This same sample was also taken into another study, of T cells of mothers and their children.

Sequencing was done on a sample of blood. The receptors come from a woman aged 40 to 50 in good health. Each CDR3 is given with its conserved first and last residue. The order of the fields is D gene, V gene, J gene, clone size, CDR3 DNA, CDR3 protein. The D gene is left open where the match is weak. Size values are once, few and many counts, or a class for expanded clones, and some rows have none.

D: NA
V: TRBV9
J: TRBJ1-1
size: NA
DNA: TGTGCCAGCAGCAGCAGTGAGTGGGGGACTGAAGCTTTCTTT
CDR3: CASSSSEWGTEAFF

D: NA
V: TRBV29-1
J: TRBJ2-3
size: NA
DNA: TGCAGCGCCACTATTAGCACAGATACGCAGTATTTT
CDR3: CSATISTDTQYF

D: NA
V: TRBV5-1
J: TRBJ2-5
size: NA
DNA: TGCGCCAGCAGCTCCAGGGAAAATGAGCAGTACTTC
CDR3: CASSSRENEQYF

D: NA
V: TRBV7-2
J: TRBJ2-4
size: many
DNA: TGTGCCAGCAGCCGAAAGGGGGTTTCCCTAGCCAAAAACATTCAGTACTTC
CDR3: CASSRKGVSLAKNIQYF

D: NA
V: TRBV20-1
J: TRBJ1-2
size: many
DNA: TGCAGTGCTGAGGGGGGCGAAGTGGCACTAGGAGGTCCCTATGGCTACACCTTC
CDR3: CSAEGGEVALGGPYGYTF

D: NA
V: TRBV7-3
J: TRBJ2-5
size: many
DNA: TGTGCCAGCAGTTTCGGGGGGCTCCCACAAGAGACCCAGTACTTC
CDR3: CASSFGGLPQETQYF

D: NA
V: TRBV7-6
J: TRBJ2-1
size: few
DNA: TGTGCCAGCACCAGCGGTGGGAATGAGCAGTTCTTC
CDR3: CASTSGGNEQFF

D: TRBD2
V: TRBV20-1
J: TRBJ2-1
size: NA
DNA: TGCAGTGCTACCGGGACTAGCGGGGTAGGGTGGGGGGAGCAGTTCTTC
CDR3: CSATGTSGVGWGEQFF

D: TRBD1
V: TRBV18
J: TRBJ1-1
size: NA
DNA: TGTGCCAGCTCAGATAGACAGGGTCCGGCGGGTGAAGCTTTCTTT
CDR3: CASSDRQGPAGEAFF

D: NA
V: TRBV28
J: TRBJ1-2
size: NA
DNA: TGTGCCAGCAGTTTGCCCGGGGCGGACCAGTACACCTTC
CDR3: CASSLPGADQYTF

D: NA
V: TRBV3-1
J: TRBJ1-6
size: NA
DNA: TGTGCCAGCAGCCAAGAGGGACTCCGGCAGAATTCACCCCTCCACTTT
CDR3: CASSQEGLRQNSPLHF

D: NA
V: TRBV7-2
J: TRBJ1-1
size: few
DNA: TGTGCCAGCAGCTCTGGTCACAGGGCTGCTGAAGCTTTCTTT
CDR3: CASSSGHRAAEAFF

D: TRBD1
V: TRBV7-9
J: TRBJ1-2
size: NA
DNA: TGTGCCAGCAGCTTAGTTGTCGGGACAGGGGGCGACTATGGCTACACCTTC
CDR3: CASSLVVGTGGDYGYTF

D: NA
V: TRBV7-9
J: TRBJ1-2
size: many
DNA: TGTGCCAGCAGCCAACAGGACCGCTACGGGGGCTACACCTTC
CDR3: CASSQQDRYGGYTF

D: NA
V: TRBV7-3
J: TRBJ2-3
size: NA
DNA: TGTGCCAGCAGCTCAAGAGTGGCGGATACGCAGTATTTT
CDR3: CASSSRVADTQYF

D: TRBD1
V: TRBV28
J: TRBJ2-3
size: NA
DNA: TGTGCCAGCAGTTTATTGCAGGGGGCGGCAACAGATACGCAGTATTTT
CDR3: CASSLLQGAATDTQYF

D: NA
V: TRBV7-8
J: TRBJ2-7
size: many
DNA: TGTGCCAGCAGCTTTCGAGGGGCGACCTACGAGCAGTACTTC
CDR3: CASSFRGATYEQYF

D: NA
V: TRBV6-2/TRBV6-3
J: TRBJ2-5
size: NA
DNA: TGTGCCAGCAGTTACTCGAGAGGGTCCCAGTACTTC
CDR3: CASSYSRGSQYF

D: NA
V: TRBV7-2
J: TRBJ1-2
size: few
DNA: TGTGCCAGCAGCTTATCTGGCAGGGCTGGCTACACCTTC
CDR3: CASSLSGRAGYTF

D: NA
V: TRBV7-9
J: TRBJ2-2
size: NA
DNA: TGTGCCAGCAGCTCGGCGGGATACACCGGGGAGCTGTTTTTT
CDR3: CASSSAGYTGELFF

D: TRBD2
V: TRBV7-9
J: TRBJ2-5
size: many
DNA: TGTGCCAGCAGCTCACCCTGGGGTAGCGGGGGCCAAGAGACCCAGTACTTC
CDR3: CASSSPWGSGGQETQYF

D: TRBD2
V: TRBV13
J: TRBJ2-1
size: many
DNA: TGTGCCAGCAGCCGCGGGGGAAGCTCCTACAATGAGCAGTTCTTC
CDR3: CASSRGGSSYNEQFF

D: NA
V: TRBV12-3/TRBV12-4
J: TRBJ1-1
size: NA
DNA: TGTGCCAGCAGTTTAGGCCGGGGGGTGGCTTTCTTT
CDR3: CASSLGRGVAFF

D: NA
V: TRBV2
J: TRBJ1-6
size: few
DNA: TGTGCCAGGAGAGGACAGCAGAATTCACCCCTCCACTTT
CDR3: CARRGQQNSPLHF

D: NA
V: TRBV12-3/TRBV12-4
J: TRBJ2-1
size: NA
DNA: TGTGCCAGCAGTAAAGCAGGGTTCTCCTACAATGAGCAGTTCTTC
CDR3: CASSKAGFSYNEQFF

D: NA
V: TRBV10-3
J: TRBJ1-3
size: few
DNA: TGTGCCATCAGTGACAGGGTATCAGGTCGAGGAAACACTATATATTTT
CDR3: CAISDRVSGRGNTIYF

D: TRBD1
V: TRBV4-2
J: TRBJ1-6
size: NA
DNA: TGTGCCAGCAGCCCCAGGGGGACAGGGTATTCACCCCTCCACTTT
CDR3: CASSPRGTGYSPLHF

D: NA
V: TRBV5-1
J: TRBJ2-5
size: NA
DNA: TGCGCCAGCAGCTTGGTTACACACCCTATCGGCTATGAGCAGTACTTC
CDR3: CASSLVTHPIGYEQYF

D: NA
V: TRBV5-1
J: TRBJ2-2
size: NA
DNA: TGCACCAGCAGCTTTGGCCCGGACCACACCGGGGAGCTGTTTTTT
CDR3: CTSSFGPDHTGELFF

D: TRBD2
V: TRBV20-1
J: TRBJ2-4
size: many
DNA: TGCAGTGCTGCCGGAGGACTAGCGGGGAACAACATTCAGTACTTC
CDR3: CSAAGGLAGNNIQYF

D: NA
V: TRBV7-8
J: TRBJ2-7
size: many
DNA: TGTGCCAGCAGCTTGCGGAGGACAGAACCCTACGAGCAGTACTTC
CDR3: CASSLRRTEPYEQYF

D: TRBD1
V: TRBV6-6
J: TRBJ2-1
size: NA
DNA: TGTACCAGCAGCCCAGGACAGGGGCGTCGTGAGCAGTTCTTC
CDR3: CTSSPGQGRREQFF

D: NA
V: TRBV20-1
J: TRBJ2-7
size: many
DNA: TGCAGTGCTAGAGCTTTTGGGCAGTTTCTCTACGAGCAGTACTTC
CDR3: CSARAFGQFLYEQYF

D: TRBD2
V: TRBV7-2
J: TRBJ2-7
size: few
DNA: TGTGCCAGCAGCCTAGAAGCACTAGCGGGGGGGCGGTACGAGCAGTACTTC
CDR3: CASSLEALAGGRYEQYF

D: TRBD1
V: TRBV9
J: TRBJ1-2
size: few
DNA: TGTGCCAGCAGCGCCAGGGGGAACTATGGCTACACCTTC
CDR3: CASSARGNYGYTF

D: NA
V: TRBV27
J: TRBJ2-5
size: NA
DNA: TGTGCCAGCAGTTTAGATGGGGGGGCGTTAGAGACCCAGTACTTC
CDR3: CASSLDGGALETQYF

D: TRBD2
V: TRBV24-1
J: TRBJ2-1
size: few
DNA: TGTGCCACCAGTGATTTCGGCGGGGGGTTCAATGAGCAGTTCTTC
CDR3: CATSDFGGGFNEQFF

D: TRBD1
V: TRBV7-2
J: TRBJ1-1
size: NA
DNA: TGTGCCAGCAGCTCCGGACAGGGGGCTGATCGAGCTTTCTTT
CDR3: CASSSGQGADRAFF

D: TRBD2
V: TRBV6-6
J: TRBJ2-3
size: NA
DNA: TGTGCCGGCAGTTTACTAGCGGGGGGGCAGGGCACAGATACGCAGTATTTT
CDR3: CAGSLLAGGQGTDTQYF

D: NA
V: TRBV3-1
J: TRBJ1-1
size: once
DNA: TGTGCCAGCAGCGCAGCATTCCCAGGGTACACTGAAGCTTTCTTT
CDR3: CASSAAFPGYTEAFF

D: TRBD2
V: TRBV18
J: TRBJ2-5
size: NA
DNA: TGTGCCAGCTCACCACCAACAGCGGGGAGCCAAGAGACCCAGTACTTC
CDR3: CASSPPTAGSQETQYF

D: NA
V: TRBV20-1
J: TRBJ2-4
size: NA
DNA: TGCAGTGCTAGAGATCTGAGGGACACCTGGGAGCAGTACTTC
CDR3: CSARDLRDTWEQYF

D: NA
V: TRBV7-8
J: TRBJ1-2
size: many
DNA: TGTGCCAGCAGCTTAGAATATTGGACAGAACGGGTGAGGAGTGGCTACACCTTC
CDR3: CASSLEYWTERVRSGYTF

D: NA
V: TRBV29-1
J: TRBJ1-2
size: few
DNA: TGCAGCGTTGAAGGCCAACAGGGATATGGCTACACCTTC
CDR3: CSVEGQQGYGYTF

D: TRBD1
V: TRBV29-1
J: TRBJ1-1
size: NA
DNA: TGCAGCGGCCAGGGGGTGGCTGAAGCTTTCTTT
CDR3: CSGQGVAEAFF

D: TRBD2
V: TRBV20-1
J: TRBJ2-4
size: NA
DNA: TGCAGTGCTAGGGGGGGGACTAGCGGTTACAATGAGCAGTACTTC
CDR3: CSARGGTSGYNEQYF

D: NA
V: TRBV5-1
J: TRBJ2-2
size: NA
DNA: TGCGCCAGCAGACCAGGGGAAAACACCGGGGAGCGGTTTTTT
CDR3: CASRPGENTGERFF

D: NA
V: TRBV7-2
J: TRBJ2-7
size: NA
DNA: TGTGCCAGCAGACCCCTGGGGGCCTCCTACGAGCAGTACTTC
CDR3: CASRPLGASYEQYF

D: NA
V: TRBV12-3/TRBV12-4
J: TRBJ2-3
size: few
DNA: TGTGCCAGCAGTCCCGATCTAGGGTCTAGCACAGATACGCAGTATTTT
CDR3: CASSPDLGSSTDTQYF

D: TRBD1
V: TRBV15
J: TRBJ1-2
size: once
DNA: TGTGCCACCAGCACTTGGGACAGGGTGGGATCTGGCTACACCTTC
CDR3: CATSTWDRVGSGYTF

D: NA
V: TRBV29-1
J: TRBJ1-2
size: many
DNA: TGCAGCGTTGAAGATGGACTGCGGGCTGGCTACACCTTC
CDR3: CSVEDGLRAGYTF

D: NA
V: TRBV20-1
J: TRBJ2-7
size: NA
DNA: TGCAGTGCTGGGGCCGGGACTCAGGGCGGCTACGAGCAGTACTTC
CDR3: CSAGAGTQGGYEQYF

D: NA
V: TRBV4-1
J: TRBJ2-7
size: NA
DNA: TGCGCCAGCAGCCAAGGCGGGGGCGAGAGCTACGAGCAGTACTTC
CDR3: CASSQGGGESYEQYF

D: TRBD2
V: TRBV20-1
J: TRBJ2-5
size: many
DNA: TGCAGTGCTAGAGATACTGGGGAGGGGACCCAGTACTTC
CDR3: CSARDTGEGTQYF

D: NA
V: TRBV12-3/TRBV12-4
J: TRBJ1-1
size: few
DNA: TGTGCCAGCAGTCCTTTATCCTGGGAGGCTGAAGCTTTCTTT
CDR3: CASSPLSWEAEAFF

D: TRBD1
V: TRBV3-1
J: TRBJ2-7
size: NA
DNA: TGTGCCAGCAGCCCCGAGTCCTGGACAGGAACCTACGAGCAGTACTTC
CDR3: CASSPESWTGTYEQYF

D: TRBD1
V: TRBV7-2
J: TRBJ2-5
size: NA
DNA: TGTGCCAGCAGTTCCACAAGGGGGCTCGAGACCCAGTACTTC
CDR3: CASSSTRGLETQYF